These 2 T cell receptor beta chains share one sample of origin, sequenced in a study of cytomegalovirus exposure and HLA in healthy donors. Primers included in the PCR were 60 Vbeta and 13 Jbeta primers. The repertoire was sequenced with immunoSEQ multiplex PCR; TCRdb's copy has only in-frame clones and lacks some. The sample yields around 53,000 clones, around four fifths seen once. The specimen was PBMCs. These receptor sequences come from a man aged 30 to 39 in good health and CMV-seronegative.

In its sample, this clone was seen once. The junction shows a germline mismatch at one end, possibly a read error. CDR3 nucleotide sequence: TGCAGTGCTCTATCTAGCGGGTACCACCACTTC. This gives the protein CSALSSGYHHF. V gene TRBV20-1 combines with J gene TRBJ2-7, with 8 bases fitting TRBD2. CDR1 and CDR2 (germline): DFQATT, SNEGSKA (reference sequence). This CDR3 is 11 amino acids long.

A few counts support this clone. The CDR3 reads CASSNYRTGIYEQYF. CDR3 coding DNA: TGTGCCAGCAGCAATTACCGGACAGGGATCTACGAGCAGTACTTC. V and J are TRBV7-9 and TRBJ2-7; 8 bases match TRBD1. Germline assignment: CDR1 SEHNR and CDR2 FQNEAQ (reference sequence). This CDR3 has 15 amino acids. J lost 3 bases, V lost 5 bases, and 9 bases had no gene match.